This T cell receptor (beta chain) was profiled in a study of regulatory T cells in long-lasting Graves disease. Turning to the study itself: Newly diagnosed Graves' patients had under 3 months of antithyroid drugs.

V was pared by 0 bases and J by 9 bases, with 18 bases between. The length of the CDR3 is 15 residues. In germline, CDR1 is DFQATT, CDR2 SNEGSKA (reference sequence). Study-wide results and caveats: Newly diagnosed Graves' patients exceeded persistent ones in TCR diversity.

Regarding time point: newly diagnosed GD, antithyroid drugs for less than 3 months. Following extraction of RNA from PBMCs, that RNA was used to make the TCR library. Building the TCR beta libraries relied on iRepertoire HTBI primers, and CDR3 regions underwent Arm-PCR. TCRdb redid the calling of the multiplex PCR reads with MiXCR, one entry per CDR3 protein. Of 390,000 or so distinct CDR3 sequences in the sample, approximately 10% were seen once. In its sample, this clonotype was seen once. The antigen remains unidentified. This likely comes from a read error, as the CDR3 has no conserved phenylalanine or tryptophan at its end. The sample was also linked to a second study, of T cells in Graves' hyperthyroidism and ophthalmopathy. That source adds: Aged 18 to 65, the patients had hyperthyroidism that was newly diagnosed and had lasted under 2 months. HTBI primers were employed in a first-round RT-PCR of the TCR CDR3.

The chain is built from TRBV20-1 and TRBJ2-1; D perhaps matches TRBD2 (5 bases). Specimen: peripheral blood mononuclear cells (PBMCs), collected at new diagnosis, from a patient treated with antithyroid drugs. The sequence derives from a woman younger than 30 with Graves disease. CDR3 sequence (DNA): TGCAGTGCTAGAGACCAGAGTGGACTGTACGGTGAGCAGTTCTTA. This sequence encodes CSARDQSGLYGEQFL.